The text below deals with one TCR beta chain. Original data processing: Estimates of nucleated cell counts were drawn from the amplification of reference gene primers. This table comes from immunoSEQ multiplex PCR, and its TCRdb copy is limited to in-frame clones, with some not included. V, J and clone size derive from that table, while D and trimming were established from the DNA sequence. The sample lists about 100,000 clones, more than 75% occurring once. This sample is part of a study of blood T cell repertoires in COVID-19. Study as a whole: The study drew acute and convalescent COVID-19 samples from the United States, Italy and Spain. From T cells, B-cell-depleted T cells, or PBMCs came the material, which was cDNA or gDNA.

This CDR3 comprises 12 residues. The V end lost 3 bases, the J end lost 8 bases, and 10 bases lay between the germline ends. Germline lookup yields CDR1 LNHDA and CDR2 SQIVND (reference sequence). The sequencing sample was made of peripheral blood. This rearrangement joins TRBV19 to TRBJ1-2; no clear D gene. The source is a human donor in a cohort sampled during active COVID-19. In DNA, the CDR3 is TGTGCCAGTAGTATTTTTCCGCGGGGCTACACCTTC. The encoded protein is CASSIFPRGYTF.